This TCR beta chain stems from a study of cytomegalovirus exposure and HLA in healthy donors. Study-level findings and limits: TCR beta chains numbering more than 150 were designated cytomegalovirus-associated.

These donors were members of the roughly 130-subject validation cohort, a group separate from the approximately 670-subject first cohort. As concerns this clone: Its antigen is unidentified.

CDR1 SQVTM and CDR2 ANQGSEA come from the germline V gene. CDR3 size: 11 residues. V dropped 4 bases and J dropped 3 bases, with 7 bases sitting between them. Clones were sequenced by immunoSEQ multiplex PCR, and TCRdb holds only the in-frame ones, with some missing. The sample gives 100,000 to 120,000 clones, around 90% of which show up once; 1.5% to 2% is in the top ten. V is TRBV29-1 and J is TRBJ2-7, with D possibly matching TRBD2 (5 bases). Sequencing was carried out using PBMCs. The receptor's source is a woman in her late teens or twenties in good health and CMV-seronegative. CDR3 DNA sequence: TGCAGCGTTGCGGGGTACTACGAGCAGTACTTC. This codes for CSVAGYYEQYF.